This T cell receptor (beta chain) emerged from a study of T cell repertoires in cytomegalovirus infection. Study-wide background: CMV infection and matching HLA type were both indicated by public TCR beta signatures.

TCRdb independently ran MiXCR on the reads; one entry per CDR3 protein. The sample gives 150,000 to 200,000 distinct CDR3 sequences, approximately 17% of which show up once; approximately 18% is in the top ten. Broader study findings: CMV-specific TCR beta clonotypes restricted by HLA-C were the ones dominating the ex vivo response. Identification of carriers of CMV plus the relevant HLA was achieved through cumulative public TCR beta family frequency.

This CDR3 has 13 residues. The germline CDR1 and CDR2 sequences are LGHNT and FRNRAP. With 4 bases removed from V and 0 bases from J, the gap between germline ends came to 4 bases. This clonotype was observed a few times. The target antigen is unknown. Sequenced input: CD8+ T cells from PBMCs. The chain joins TRBV12-5 to TRBJ2-1; D gene unclear. The clonotype originates from a human donor in good health (CMV status not recorded). Some clones in this sample may be carry-over from other donors' samples. CDR3 residues: CASGSSSYNEQFF. CDR3 bases: TGTGCTAGTGGTTCTAGCTCCTACAATGAGCAGTTCTTC.